What follows are 4 T cell receptor beta chains derived from one specimen sequenced in a study of cytomegalovirus exposure and HLA in healthy donors (dated by TCRdb to 2016 to 2017). The library was generated by the immunoSEQ multiplex PCR assay. For the multiplex PCR, a mixture combining 60 forward primers for TCR Vbeta segments and 13 reverse primers for TCR Jbeta segments was used. TCRdb mirrors the immuneACCESS table, restricted to in-frame sequences. Some clones are absent from its copies; in checked studies, under half trace to an unresolved V gene, and the reason for the others is unknown. The sample table records fewer than 200,000 clones; roughly 87% of these occur just once. More than 0.45% of the sample belongs to the ten largest clones. Sequenced material: PBMCs. These receptors originate from a woman between 50 and 59 years old in good health and CMV-seronegative.

This chain joins TRBV7-8 and TRBJ2-3, with 7 nucleotides matching TRBD2. The CDR3 length is 16 residues. CDR1 is SGHVS and CDR2 is FQNEAQ in the germline V gene. V shed 7 bases and J 2 bases; nucleotides not matched to a gene: 12. The CDR3 DNA reads as TGTGCCAGCAACCCCTTGGGGGGGGTCTACACAGATACGCAGTATTTT. Encoded protein: CASNPLGGVYTDTQYF.

The chain is built from TRBV29-1 and TRBJ1-2, with unresolved D. V was shortened by 3 bases and J by 8 bases, with 10 bases between the two germline ends. The length of the CDR3 is 11 residues. Germline V gene sequence: CDR1 SQVTM, CDR2 ANQGSEA. The CDR3 spells CSVEKSRGYTF. The CDR3, as DNA: TGCAGCGTTGAGAAGTCTAGGGGCTACACCTTC.

This sequence joins TRBV7-6 and TRBJ2-1; D not resolved. Trimming left V 2 bases short and J 0 bases short, with 5 bases between. Germline loops: CDR1 SGHVS, CDR2 FNYEAQ. The CDR3 spans 14 residues. CDR3 region: CASSLWSSYNEQFF. The CDR3 DNA reads as TGTGCCAGCAGCTTATGGAGCTCCTACAATGAGCAGTTCTTC.

This CDR3 is CASSDRGQETQYF. The DNA of the CDR3 is TGTGCCAGCAGCGACAGGGGGCAAGAGACCCAGTACTTC. The V gene is TRBV5-4, the J gene TRBJ2-5; 9 nucleotides line up with TRBD1. Germline V gene data show CDR1 as SGHNT and CDR2 as YYREEE (reference sequence). The length of the CDR3 is 13 residues. V shed 4 bases, J shed 2 bases, and the junction held 0 bases outside the gene matches.